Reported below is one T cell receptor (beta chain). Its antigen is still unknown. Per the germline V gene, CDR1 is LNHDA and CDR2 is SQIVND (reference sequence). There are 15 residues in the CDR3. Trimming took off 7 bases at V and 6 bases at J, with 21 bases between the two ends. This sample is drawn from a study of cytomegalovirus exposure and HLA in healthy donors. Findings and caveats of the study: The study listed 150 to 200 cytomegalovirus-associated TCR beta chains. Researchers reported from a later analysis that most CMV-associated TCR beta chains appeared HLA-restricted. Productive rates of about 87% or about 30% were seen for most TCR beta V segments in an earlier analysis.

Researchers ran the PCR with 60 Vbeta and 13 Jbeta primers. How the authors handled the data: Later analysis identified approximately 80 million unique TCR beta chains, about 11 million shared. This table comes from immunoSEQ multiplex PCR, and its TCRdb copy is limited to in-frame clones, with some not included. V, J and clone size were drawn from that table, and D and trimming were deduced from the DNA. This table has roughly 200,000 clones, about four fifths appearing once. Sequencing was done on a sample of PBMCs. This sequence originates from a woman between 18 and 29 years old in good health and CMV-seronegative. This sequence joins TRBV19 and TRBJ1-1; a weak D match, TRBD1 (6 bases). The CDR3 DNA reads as TGTGCCAGTACCGGGAGGGGGTCTAGGAGGGCTGAAGCTTTCTTT. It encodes CASTGRGSRRAEAFF.